The clone carrying this TCR beta chain has more than one count but fewer than ten. Its antigen is currently unknown. One junction end does not reproduce the germline sequence, and a read error may be involved. Each TRB amplification used roughly 250-550 ng of genomic DNA from blood. Multiplex PCR with BIOMED2 TRB-A/B primer pools amplified TRB rearrangements. TCRdb recomputed calls from the multiplex PCR reads with MiXCR, one row per CDR3 protein. Among roughly 4,000 distinct CDR3 sequences listed, around a quarter were seen once. This specimen belongs to a study of T and B cells in COVID-19 patients. Study at large: Blood was sampled from COVID-19 patients who were either actively infected or recovered. Recovered patients mostly had mild to moderate COVID-19 managed as outpatients.

Study-wide results and caveats: Few blood samples existed from mildly ill patients during symptoms or early in severe cases.

The sample taken for sequencing was blood. This TCR derives from a human donor with active COVID-19. The donor label of this sample is uncertain.

The CDR3 region has the DNA TGTGCCAGCAATGAACTAGATTCCGGGGAGCTGTTTTTT. Translation gives CASNELDSGELFF. J is TRBJ2-2 and V is TRBV2, with D maybe TRBD2 (5 bases). Looked up from germline, CDR1 is SNHLY and CDR2 is FYNNEI. CDR3 length: 13 amino acids.